The present T cell receptor (beta chain) was sequenced within a study of cytomegalovirus exposure and HLA in healthy donors. Vbeta (60) and Jbeta (13) primers were used in the PCR. Source study methods: Unique TCR beta chains numbered 80 million to 95 million in a later analysis, with roughly 11 million shared. Here immunoSEQ multiplex PCR was the method, and the copy in TCRdb shows in-frame clones only, minus some. The D gene and trimming were derived from the DNA, and the V and J assignments and clone size from that table. The table has tens of thousands of clones, around 67% seen once. This clone showed up just a few times. Antigen unknown. Overall study results and limits: V segments that were indistinguishable, TRBV6-2 and TRBV6-3 among them, were omitted from analysis.

Trimming stripped 8 bases from V and 7 bases from J, with 14 bases between. This CDR3 contains 12 residues. Germline CDR1 and CDR2: SNHLY and FYNNEI. The TCR originated in a woman between 45 and 65 years old in good health and CMV-seropositive. What was sequenced was PBMCs. The gene calls are TRBV2 and TRBJ1-1; D perhaps matches TRBD1 (5 bases). CDR3 bases: TGTGCCAGCCCCCTTCCCGGGGGTGAAGCTTTCTTT. Encoded protein: CASPLPGGEAFF. Variable domain in full (rest from reference TRBV2 and TRBJ1-1): EPEVTQTPSHQVTQMGQEVILRCVPISNHLYFYWYRQILGQKVEFLVSFYNNEISEKSEIFDDQFSVERPDGSNFTLKIRSTKLEDSAMYFCASPLPGGEAFFGQGTRLTVV.